This T cell receptor beta chain was sequenced in a study of T cell repertoires in cytomegalovirus infection. Study details: HLA-B-restricted CMV epitopes that are well studied, plus recently identified HLA-C-restricted ones, were used by the study.

Turning to this clonotype: Its specificity is not known.

TCRdb re-called the reads with MiXCR, one entry per CDR3 protein. The repertoire holds 300,000 to 400,000 distinct CDR3 sequences, roughly 28% seen once, with roughly 20% in the top ten. General observations from the study: HLA-C-restricted CMV clonotypes gave the most frequent clonotype in two of eight donors.

The sequence was obtained from a human donor in good health (CMV status not recorded). Some clones in this sample may be carry-over from other donors' samples. Sequenced here: cultured PBMCs, sampled from culture after CMV antigen stimulation.

The CDR3 protein is CASSYWTGSPGGNTEAFF. CDR3 nucleotide sequence: TGTGCCAGCAGCTATTGGACAGGGAGTCCTGGCGGGAACACTGAAGCTTTCTTT. This chain uses TRBV7-2 with TRBJ1-1; 8 bases line up with TRBD1. Germline CDR1 and CDR2: SGHTA and FQGNSA. With V trimmed by 4 bases and J by 1 base, 14 bases remained unmatched. The CDR3 covers 18 residues.